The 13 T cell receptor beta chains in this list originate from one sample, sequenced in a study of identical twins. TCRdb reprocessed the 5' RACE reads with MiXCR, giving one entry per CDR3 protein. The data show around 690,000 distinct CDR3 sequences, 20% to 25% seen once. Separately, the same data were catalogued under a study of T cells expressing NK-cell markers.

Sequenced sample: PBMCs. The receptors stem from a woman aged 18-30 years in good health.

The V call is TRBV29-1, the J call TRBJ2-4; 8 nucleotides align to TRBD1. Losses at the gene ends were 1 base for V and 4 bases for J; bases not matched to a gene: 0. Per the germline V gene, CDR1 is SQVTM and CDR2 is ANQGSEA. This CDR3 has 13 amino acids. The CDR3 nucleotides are TGCAGCGTTGAAGGACAGGGGAAAAACATTCAGTACTTC. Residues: CSVEGQGKNIQYF.

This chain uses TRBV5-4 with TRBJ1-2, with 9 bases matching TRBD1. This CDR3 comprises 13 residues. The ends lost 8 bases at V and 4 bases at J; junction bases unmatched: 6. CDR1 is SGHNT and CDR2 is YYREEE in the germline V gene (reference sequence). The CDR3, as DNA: TGTGCCAGTGAGGGACAGGGTGGCTATGGCTACACCTTC. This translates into CASEGQGGYGYTF. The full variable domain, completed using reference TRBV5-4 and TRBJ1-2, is ETGVTQSPTHLIKTRGQQVTLRCSSQSGHNTVSWYQQALGQGPQFIFQYYREEENGRGNFPPRFSGLQFPNYSSELNVNALELDDSALYLCASEGQGGYGYTFGSGTRLTVV.

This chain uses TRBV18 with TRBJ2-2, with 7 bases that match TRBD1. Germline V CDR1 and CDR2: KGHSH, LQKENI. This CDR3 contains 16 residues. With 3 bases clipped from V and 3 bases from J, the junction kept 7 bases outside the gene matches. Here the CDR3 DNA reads TGTGCCAGCTCACCCCCCGGGACAGCGCACACCGGGGAGCTGTTTTTT. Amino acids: CASSPPGTAHTGELFF.

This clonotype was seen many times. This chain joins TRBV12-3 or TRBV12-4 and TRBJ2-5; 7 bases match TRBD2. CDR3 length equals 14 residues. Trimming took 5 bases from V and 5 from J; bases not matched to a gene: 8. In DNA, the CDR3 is TGTGCCAGCAGTCCCCGAGGTAGCGGGGAGACCCAGTACTTC. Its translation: CASSPRGSGETQYF.

The CDR3 DNA reads TGTGCCAGCAGCTCCGCATGGGGGGCTTACAATGAGCAGTTCTTC. This translates into CASSSAWGAYNEQFF. The chain carries TRBV11-2 and TRBJ2-1, with D perhaps being TRBD1 or TRBD2 (6 bases each). The V gene's germline CDR1 is SGHAT and CDR2 FQNNGV. The V gene lost 4 bases and the J gene lost 4 bases, with 14 bases spanning the gap. CDR3 length: 15 residues.

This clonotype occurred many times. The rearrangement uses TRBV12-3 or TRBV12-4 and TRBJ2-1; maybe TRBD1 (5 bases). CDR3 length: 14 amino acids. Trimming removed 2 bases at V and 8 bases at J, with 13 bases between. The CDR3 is CASSLIAGSHEQFF. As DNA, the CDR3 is TGTGCCAGCAGTTTAATAGCAGGGTCCCATGAGCAGTTCTTC.

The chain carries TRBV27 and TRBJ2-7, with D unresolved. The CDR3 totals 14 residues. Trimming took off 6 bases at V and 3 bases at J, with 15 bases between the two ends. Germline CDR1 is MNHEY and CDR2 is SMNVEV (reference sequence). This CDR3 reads CASRTTRPGYEQYF. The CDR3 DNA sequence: TGTGCCAGCAGGACGACCCGACCCGGCTACGAGCAGTACTTC.

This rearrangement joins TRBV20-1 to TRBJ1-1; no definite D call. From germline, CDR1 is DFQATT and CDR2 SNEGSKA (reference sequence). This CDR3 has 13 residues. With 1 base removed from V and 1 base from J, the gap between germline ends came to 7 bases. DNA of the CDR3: TGCAGTGCTAGAGCCTCCGAGAACACTGAAGCTTTCTTT. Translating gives CSARASENTEAFF.

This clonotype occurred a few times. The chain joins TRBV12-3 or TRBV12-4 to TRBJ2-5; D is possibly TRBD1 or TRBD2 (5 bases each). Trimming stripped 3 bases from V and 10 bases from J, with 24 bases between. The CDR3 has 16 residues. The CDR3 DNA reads TGTGCCAGCAGTTTCCAGTGGCTAGGACCCGTGGGACGCCAGTACTTC. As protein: CASSFQWLGPVGRQYF.

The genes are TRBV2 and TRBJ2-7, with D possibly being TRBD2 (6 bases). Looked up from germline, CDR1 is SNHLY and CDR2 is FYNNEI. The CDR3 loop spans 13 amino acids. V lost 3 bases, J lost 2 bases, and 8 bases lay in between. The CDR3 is CASSERGTYEQYF. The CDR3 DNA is TGTGCCAGCAGTGAGCGGGGTACCTACGAGCAGTACTTC.

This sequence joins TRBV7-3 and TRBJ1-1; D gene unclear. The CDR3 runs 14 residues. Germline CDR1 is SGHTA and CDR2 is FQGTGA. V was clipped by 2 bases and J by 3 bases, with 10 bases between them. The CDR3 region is CASSLYGEDTEAFF. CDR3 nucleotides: TGTGCCAGCAGCTTATACGGGGAGGACACTGAAGCTTTCTTT.

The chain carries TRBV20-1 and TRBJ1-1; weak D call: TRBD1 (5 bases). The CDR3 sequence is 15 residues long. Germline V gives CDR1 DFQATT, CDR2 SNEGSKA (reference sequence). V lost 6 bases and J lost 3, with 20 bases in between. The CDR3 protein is CSAPSQHLRDTEAFF. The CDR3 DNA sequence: TGCAGTGCGCCTTCCCAGCACCTCAGGGACACTGAAGCTTTCTTT.

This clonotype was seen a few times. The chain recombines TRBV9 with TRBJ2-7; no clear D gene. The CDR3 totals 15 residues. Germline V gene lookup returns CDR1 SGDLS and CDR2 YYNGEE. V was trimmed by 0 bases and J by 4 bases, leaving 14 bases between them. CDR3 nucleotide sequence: TGTGCCAGCAGCGTAGGGGAAACGGCTGTTTACGAGCAGTACTTC. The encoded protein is CASSVGETAVYEQYF.